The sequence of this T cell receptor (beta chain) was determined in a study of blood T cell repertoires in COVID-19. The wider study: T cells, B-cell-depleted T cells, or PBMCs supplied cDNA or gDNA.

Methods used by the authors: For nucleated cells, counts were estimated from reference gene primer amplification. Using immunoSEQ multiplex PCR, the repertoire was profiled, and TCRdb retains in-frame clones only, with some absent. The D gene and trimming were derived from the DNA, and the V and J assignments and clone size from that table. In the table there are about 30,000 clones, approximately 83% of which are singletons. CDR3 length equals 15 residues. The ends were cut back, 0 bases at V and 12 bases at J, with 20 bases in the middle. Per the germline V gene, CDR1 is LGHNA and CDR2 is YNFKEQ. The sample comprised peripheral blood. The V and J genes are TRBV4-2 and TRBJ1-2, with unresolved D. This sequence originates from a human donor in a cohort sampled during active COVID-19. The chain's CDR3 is CASSQDSAASFGNTF. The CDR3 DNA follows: TGTGCCAGCAGCCAAGATTCGGCGGCGTCGTTTGGAAACACCTTC.